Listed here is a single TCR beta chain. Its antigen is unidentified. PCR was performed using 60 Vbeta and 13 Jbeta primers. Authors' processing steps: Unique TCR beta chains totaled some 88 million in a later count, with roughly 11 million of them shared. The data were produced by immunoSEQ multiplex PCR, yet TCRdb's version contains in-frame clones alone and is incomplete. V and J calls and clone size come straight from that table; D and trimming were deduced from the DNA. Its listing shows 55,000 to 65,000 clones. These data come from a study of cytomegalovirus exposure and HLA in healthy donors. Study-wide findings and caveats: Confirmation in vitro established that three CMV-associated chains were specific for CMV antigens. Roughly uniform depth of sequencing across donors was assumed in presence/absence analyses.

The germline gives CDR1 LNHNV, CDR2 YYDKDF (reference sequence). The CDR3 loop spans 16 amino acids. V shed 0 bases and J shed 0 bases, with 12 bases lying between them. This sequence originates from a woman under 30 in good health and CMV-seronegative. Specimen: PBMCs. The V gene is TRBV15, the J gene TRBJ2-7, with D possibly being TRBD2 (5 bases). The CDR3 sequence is CATSRDKAAASYEQYF. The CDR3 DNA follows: TGTGCCACCAGCAGAGATAAGGCAGCGGCCTCCTACGAGCAGTACTTC.